This T cell receptor beta chain was found in a study of metastatic and nonmetastatic thyroid tumors. The V end was cut by 6 bases, the J end by 8 bases, with 18 bases between. CDR3 size: 14 residues. Germline assignment: CDR1 MDHEN and CDR2 SYDVKM. No treatment had been given to any patient before thyroid surgery. With MiXCR, TCRdb called clones anew from the PCR reads. The table records 35,000 to 50,000 clones, about 12% of them present only once. The chain links TRBV28 to TRBJ2-3, with D possibly matching TRBD1 (6 bases). Sequenced input: blood. The source of this sequence is a male donor with papillary thyroid cancer or a benign thyroid nodule (not recorded which). Some clones in this sample may be carry-over from other donors' samples. For the CDR3, the DNA is TGTGCCAGCAGCAGCTTACAGGGCGTAGGTACGCAGTATTTT. The encoded protein is CASSSLQGVGTQYF.